This T cell receptor (beta chain) appears in the sequencing data of a study of T-cell memory formation after mild COVID-19. TCRdb reprocessed the 5' RACE reads via MiXCR and lists one record per CDR3 protein. The table records approximately 260,000 distinct CDR3 sequences, roughly 17% of them present only once. Whole-study findings and limits: Memory cells collected pre-infection included some clones that later responded, suggesting cross-reactive memory joined.

This clonotype was picked up a small number of times. Its specificity is unknown. Sequencing used PBMCs or a T cell subset sorted from them (not recorded which). The receptor's source is a young man who had mild COVID-19 (a few samples of this study predate the infection). Cell type and time point are not known.

The CDR3 region has the DNA TGTGCCAGCAGCCCAGAGGGGGATACGCAGTATTTT. It is translated as CASSPEGDTQYF. The chain combines TRBV7-2 with TRBJ2-3, with D possibly called TRBD1 or TRBD2 (5 bases each). Germline V CDR1 and CDR2: SGHTA, FQGNSA. The CDR3 runs to 12 residues. The V end lost 5 bases, the J end lost 6 bases, and 9 bases lay between the germline ends.